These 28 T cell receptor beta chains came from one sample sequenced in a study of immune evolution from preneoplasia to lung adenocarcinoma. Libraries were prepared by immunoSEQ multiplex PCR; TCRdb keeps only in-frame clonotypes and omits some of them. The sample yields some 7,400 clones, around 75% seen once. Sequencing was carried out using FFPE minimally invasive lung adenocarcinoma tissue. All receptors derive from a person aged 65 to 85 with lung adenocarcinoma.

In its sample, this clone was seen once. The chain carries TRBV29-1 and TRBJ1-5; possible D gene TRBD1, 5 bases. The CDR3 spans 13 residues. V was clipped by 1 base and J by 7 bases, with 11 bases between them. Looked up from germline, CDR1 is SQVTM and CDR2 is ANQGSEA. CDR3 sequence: CSVEVFRGQPQHF. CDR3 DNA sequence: TGCAGCGTTGAAGTATTTAGGGGACAGCCCCAGCATTTT.

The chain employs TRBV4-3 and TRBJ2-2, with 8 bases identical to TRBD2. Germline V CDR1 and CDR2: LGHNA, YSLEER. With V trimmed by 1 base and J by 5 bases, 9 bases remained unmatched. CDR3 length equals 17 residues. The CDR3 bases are TGCGCCAGCAGCCAAGTTAGGAAGCGGGAGTTGACCGGGGAGCTGTTTTTT. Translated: CASSQVRKRELTGELFF.

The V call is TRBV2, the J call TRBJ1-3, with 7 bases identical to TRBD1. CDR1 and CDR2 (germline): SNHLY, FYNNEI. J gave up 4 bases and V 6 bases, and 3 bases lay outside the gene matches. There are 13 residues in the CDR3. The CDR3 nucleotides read TGTGCCAGCAGGCAGGGGGTCGGAAACACCATATATTTT. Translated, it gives CASRQGVGNTIYF.

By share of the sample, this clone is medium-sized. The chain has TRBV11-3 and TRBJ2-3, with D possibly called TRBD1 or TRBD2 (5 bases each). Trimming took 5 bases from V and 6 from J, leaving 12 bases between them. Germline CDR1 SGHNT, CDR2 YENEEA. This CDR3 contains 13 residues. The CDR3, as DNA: TGTGCCAGCAGCCCGGGACCGAGCGATACGCAGTATTTT. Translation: CASSPGPSDTQYF.

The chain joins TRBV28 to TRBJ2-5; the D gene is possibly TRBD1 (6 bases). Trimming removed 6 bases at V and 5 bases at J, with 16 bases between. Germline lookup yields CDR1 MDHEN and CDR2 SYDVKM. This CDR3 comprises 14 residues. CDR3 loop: CASSKEGGVETQYF. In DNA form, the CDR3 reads TGTGCCAGCAGCAAAGAAGGGGGTGTGGAGACCCAGTACTTC.

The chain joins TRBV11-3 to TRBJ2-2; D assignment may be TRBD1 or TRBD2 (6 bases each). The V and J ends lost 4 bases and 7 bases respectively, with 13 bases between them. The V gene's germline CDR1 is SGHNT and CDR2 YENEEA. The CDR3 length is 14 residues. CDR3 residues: CASSYRGQNGELFF. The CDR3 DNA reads TGTGCCAGCAGCTACCGGGGGCAGAACGGGGAGCTGTTTTTT. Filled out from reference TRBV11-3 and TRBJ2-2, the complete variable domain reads EAGVVQSPRYKIIEKKQPVAFWCNPISGHNTLYWYLQNLGQGPELLIRYENEEAVDDSQLPKDRFSAERLKGVDSTLKIQPAELGDSAVYLCASSYRGQNGELFFGEGSRLTVL.

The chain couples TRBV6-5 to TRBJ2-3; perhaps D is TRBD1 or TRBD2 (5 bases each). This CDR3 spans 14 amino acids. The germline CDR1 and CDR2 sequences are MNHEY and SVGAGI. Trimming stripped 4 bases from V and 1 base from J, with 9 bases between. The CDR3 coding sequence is TGTGCCAGCAGTTGGAGAGGGGGCACAGATACGCAGTATTTT. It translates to CASSWRGGTDTQYF.

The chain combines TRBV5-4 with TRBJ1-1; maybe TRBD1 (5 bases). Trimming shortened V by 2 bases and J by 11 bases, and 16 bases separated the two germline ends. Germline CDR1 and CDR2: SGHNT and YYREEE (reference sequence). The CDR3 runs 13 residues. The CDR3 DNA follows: TGTGCCAGCAGCTTCGAATCGGGGCCAGGGGCTTTCTTT. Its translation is CASSFESGPGAFF.

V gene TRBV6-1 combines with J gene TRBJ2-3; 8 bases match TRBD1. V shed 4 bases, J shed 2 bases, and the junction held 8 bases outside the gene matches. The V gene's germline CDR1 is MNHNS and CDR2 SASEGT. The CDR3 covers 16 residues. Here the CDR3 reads CASSGGQGWNTDTQYF. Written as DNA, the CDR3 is TGTGCCAGCAGTGGCGGACAGGGTTGGAACACAGATACGCAGTATTTT.

In nucleotides, the CDR3 is TGTGCCTGGAACCTAGGGACAGCCCCCTACGAGCAGTACTTC. Encoded protein: CAWNLGTAPYEQYF. The V gene is TRBV30, the J gene TRBJ2-7; 7 bases line up with TRBD1. This CDR3 region has 14 residues. Germline V gives CDR1 GTSNPN, CDR2 SVGIG (reference sequence). V lost 4 bases and J lost 2; bases outside the gene matches: 8.

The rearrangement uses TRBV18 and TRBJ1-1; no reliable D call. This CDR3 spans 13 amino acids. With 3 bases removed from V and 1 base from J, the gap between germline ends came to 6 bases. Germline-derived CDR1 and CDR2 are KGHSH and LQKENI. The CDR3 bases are TGTGCCAGCTCACCTTCGGGGAACACTGAAGCTTTCTTT. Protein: CASSPSGNTEAFF.

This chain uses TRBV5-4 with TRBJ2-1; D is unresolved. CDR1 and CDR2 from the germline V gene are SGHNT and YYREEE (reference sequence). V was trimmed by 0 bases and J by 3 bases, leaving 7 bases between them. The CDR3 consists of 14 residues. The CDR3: CASSLGTDYNEQFF. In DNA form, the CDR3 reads TGTGCCAGCAGCTTGGGGACGGACTACAATGAGCAGTTCTTC.

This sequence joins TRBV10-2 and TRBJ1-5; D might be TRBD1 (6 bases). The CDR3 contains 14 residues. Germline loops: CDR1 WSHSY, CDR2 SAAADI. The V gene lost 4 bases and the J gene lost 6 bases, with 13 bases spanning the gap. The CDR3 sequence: CASSVVQGSQPQHF. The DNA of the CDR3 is TGCGCCAGCAGTGTCGTACAGGGAAGTCAGCCCCAGCATTTT.

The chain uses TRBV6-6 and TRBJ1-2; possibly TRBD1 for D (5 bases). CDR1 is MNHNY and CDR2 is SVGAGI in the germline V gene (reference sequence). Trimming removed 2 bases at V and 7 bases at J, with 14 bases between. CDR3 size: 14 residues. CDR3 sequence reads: CASSYEGRERGYTF. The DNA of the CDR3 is TGTGCCAGCAGTTACGAGGGGAGGGAGCGTGGCTACACCTTC.

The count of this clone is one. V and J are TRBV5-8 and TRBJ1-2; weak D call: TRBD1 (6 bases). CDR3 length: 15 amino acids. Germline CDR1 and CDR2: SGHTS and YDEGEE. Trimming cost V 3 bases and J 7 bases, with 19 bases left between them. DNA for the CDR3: TGTGCCAGCAGCTCCCGGGGGACACCCCCGGCTGGCTACACCTTC. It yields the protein CASSSRGTPPAGYTF. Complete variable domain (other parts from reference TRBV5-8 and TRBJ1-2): EAGVTQSPTHLIKTRGQQATLRCSPISGHTSVYWYQQALGLGLQFLLWYDEGEERNRGNFPPRFSGRQFPNYSSELNVNALELEDSALYLCASSSRGTPPAGYTFGSGTRLTVV.

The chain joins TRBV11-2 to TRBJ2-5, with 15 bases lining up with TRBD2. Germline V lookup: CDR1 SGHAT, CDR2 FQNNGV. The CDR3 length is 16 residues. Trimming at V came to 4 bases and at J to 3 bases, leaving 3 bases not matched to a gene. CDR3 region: CASSSGTSGRKETQYF. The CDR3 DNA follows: TGTGCCAGCAGCTCAGGGACTAGCGGGAGGAAAGAGACCCAGTACTTC.

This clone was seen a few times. The CDR3 loop is CASSPEWFYGYTF. The CDR3 nucleotides read TGTGCCAGCAGCCCCGAGTGGTTCTATGGCTACACCTTC. The V gene is TRBV7-9, the J gene TRBJ1-2; no firm D call. The germline gives CDR1 SEHNR, CDR2 FQNEAQ (reference sequence). The V end lost 5 bases, the J end lost 4 bases, and 11 bases lay between the germline ends. CDR3 length: 13 residues.

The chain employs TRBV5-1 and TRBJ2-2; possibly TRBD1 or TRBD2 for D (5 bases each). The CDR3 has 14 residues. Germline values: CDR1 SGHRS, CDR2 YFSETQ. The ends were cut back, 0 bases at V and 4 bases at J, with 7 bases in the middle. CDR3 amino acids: CASSLGGTTGELFF. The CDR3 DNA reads TGCGCCAGCAGCTTGGGGGGGACCACCGGGGAGCTGTTTTTT.

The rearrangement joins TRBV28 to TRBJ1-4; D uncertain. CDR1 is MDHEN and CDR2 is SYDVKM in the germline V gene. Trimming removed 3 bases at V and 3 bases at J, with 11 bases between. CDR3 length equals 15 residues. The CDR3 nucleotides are TGTGCCAGCAGTTTGGGGAGTGCGCCTAATGAAAAACTGTTTTTT. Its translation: CASSLGSAPNEKLFF. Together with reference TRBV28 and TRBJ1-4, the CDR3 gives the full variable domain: DVKVTQSSRYLVKRTGEKVFLECVQDMDHENMFWYRQDPGLGLRLIYFSYDVKMKEKGDIPEGYSVSREKKERFSLILESASTNQTSMYLCASSLGSAPNEKLFFGSGTQLSVL.

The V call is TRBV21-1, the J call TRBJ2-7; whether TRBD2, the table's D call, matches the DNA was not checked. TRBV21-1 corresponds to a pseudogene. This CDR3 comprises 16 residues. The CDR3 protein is CASSRPGLVLNYEQYF. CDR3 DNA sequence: TGTGCCAGCAGCAGACCCGGCCTAGTTCTTAACTACGAGCAGTACTTC.

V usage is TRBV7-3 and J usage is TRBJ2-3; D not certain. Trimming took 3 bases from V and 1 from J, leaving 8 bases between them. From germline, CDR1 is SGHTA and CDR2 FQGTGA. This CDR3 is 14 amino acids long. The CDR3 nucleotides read TGTGCCAGCAGCTTGAGCAGTGGCACAGATACGCAGTATTTT. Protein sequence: CASSLSSGTDTQYF.

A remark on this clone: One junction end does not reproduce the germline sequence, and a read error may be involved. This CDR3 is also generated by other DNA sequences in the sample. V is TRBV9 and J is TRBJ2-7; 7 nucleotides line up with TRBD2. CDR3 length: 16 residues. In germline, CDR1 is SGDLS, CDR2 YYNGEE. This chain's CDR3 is CASSVGGTIESYEQYF. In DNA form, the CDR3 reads TGTGCCAGCAGCGTAGGTGGGACTATAGAATCCTACGAACAGTACTTC.

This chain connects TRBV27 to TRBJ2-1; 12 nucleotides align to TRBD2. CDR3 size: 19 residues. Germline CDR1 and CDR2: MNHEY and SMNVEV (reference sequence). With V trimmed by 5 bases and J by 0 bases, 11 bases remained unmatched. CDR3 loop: CASSLLAGGGVNSYNEQFF. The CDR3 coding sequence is TGTGCCAGCAGTCTACTAGCGGGAGGTGGGGTCAACTCCTACAATGAGCAGTTCTTC.

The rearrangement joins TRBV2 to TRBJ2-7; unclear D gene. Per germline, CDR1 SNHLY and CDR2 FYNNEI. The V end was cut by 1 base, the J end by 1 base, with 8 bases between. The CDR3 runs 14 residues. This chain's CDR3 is CASSEGWLSYEQYF. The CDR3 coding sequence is TGTGCCAGCAGTGAAGGCTGGCTGTCCTACGAGCAGTACTTC. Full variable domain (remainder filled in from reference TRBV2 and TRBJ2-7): EPEVTQTPSHQVTQMGQEVILRCVPISNHLYFYWYRQILGQKVEFLVSFYNNEISEKSEIFDDQFSVERPDGSNFTLKIRSTKLEDSAMYFCASSEGWLSYEQYFGPGTRLTVT.

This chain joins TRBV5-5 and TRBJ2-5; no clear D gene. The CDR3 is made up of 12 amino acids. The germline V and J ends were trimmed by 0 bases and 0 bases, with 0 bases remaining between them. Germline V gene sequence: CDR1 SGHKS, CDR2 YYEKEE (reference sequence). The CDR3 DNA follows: TGTGCCAGCAGCTTGGACCAAGAGACCCAGTACTTC. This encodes CASSLDQETQYF.

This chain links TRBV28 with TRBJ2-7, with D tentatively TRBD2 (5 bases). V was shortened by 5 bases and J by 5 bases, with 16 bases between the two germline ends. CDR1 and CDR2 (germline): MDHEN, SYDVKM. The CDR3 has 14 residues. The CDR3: CASSPSGRADEQYF. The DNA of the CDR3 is TGTGCCAGCAGTCCCAGCGGTAGGGCGGACGAGCAGTACTTC.

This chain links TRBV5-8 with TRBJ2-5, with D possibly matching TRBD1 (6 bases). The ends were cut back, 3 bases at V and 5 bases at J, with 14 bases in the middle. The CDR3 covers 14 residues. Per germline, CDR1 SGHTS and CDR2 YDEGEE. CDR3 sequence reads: CASSWDTRPETQYF. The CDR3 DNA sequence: TGTGCCAGCAGCTGGGACACCCGACCGGAGACCCAGTACTTC.

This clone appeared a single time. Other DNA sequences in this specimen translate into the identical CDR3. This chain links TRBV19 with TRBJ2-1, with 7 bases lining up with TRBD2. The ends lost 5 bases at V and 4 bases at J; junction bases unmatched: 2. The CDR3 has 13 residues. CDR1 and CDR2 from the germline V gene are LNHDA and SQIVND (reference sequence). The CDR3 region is CASSLADYNEQFF. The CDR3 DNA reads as TGTGCCAGTAGTCTAGCGGATTACAATGAGCAGTTCTTC.